These T cell receptor beta chains were read from a single sample in a study of PD-L1 blockade in urothelial cancer. The repertoire was sequenced with immunoSEQ multiplex PCR; TCRdb's copy has only in-frame clones and lacks some. The table records 85,000 to 100,000 clones, more than 90% of them present only once. Specimen: PBMCs, collected around atezolizumab (anti-PD-L1) treatment. The receptors stem from a man aged 60-69 years with urothelial cancer. The CDR3 runs from the conserved cysteine through the conserved F or W. Each record gives: V gene, J gene, clone size, D gene, CDR3 DNA, CDR3 protein. The D gene is left open where the match is weak. Part of the rows lack a size; the others show once, few, many or a class for expanded clones.

v_call: TRBV4-3; j_call: TRBJ1-2; clone_size: NA; d_call: TRBD1; cdr3_nt: TGCGCCAGCAGCCAAGATAGACAGGGGTTCTATTATGGCTACACCTTC; cdr3_aa: CASSQDRQGFYYGYTF
v_call: TRBV4-2; j_call: TRBJ1-2; clone_size: NA; d_call: TRBD1; cdr3_nt: TGTGCCAGCAGCCTCCCGGGACAGGGGAACTATGGCTACACCTTC; cdr3_aa: CASSLPGQGNYGYTF
v_call: TRBV7-2; j_call: TRBJ2-2; clone_size: NA; d_call: TRBD1; cdr3_nt: TGTGCCAGCAACCCGGGACAGGGGGGGTCCGGGGAGCTGTTTTTT; cdr3_aa: CASNPGQGGSGELFF
v_call: TRBV7-8; j_call: TRBJ2-1; clone_size: once; d_call: NA; cdr3_nt: TGTGCCAGCAGCCGTATTGTTGGAGCAAACAATGAGCAGTTCTTC; cdr3_aa: CASSRIVGANNEQFF
v_call: TRBV19; j_call: TRBJ1-5; clone_size: NA; d_call: NA; cdr3_nt: TGTGCCAGTAGTACCTCGGGGTCCTCGTCTAGCAATCAGCCCCAGCATTTT; cdr3_aa: CASSTSGSSSSNQPQHF
v_call: TRBV5-4; j_call: TRBJ2-1; clone_size: NA; d_call: TRBD2; cdr3_nt: TGTGCCAGCAGACAGGGCCCTAGCGGGGCCGACAATGAGCAGTTCTTC; cdr3_aa: CASRQGPSGADNEQFF
v_call: TRBV5-1; j_call: TRBJ2-1; clone_size: NA; d_call: TRBD2; cdr3_nt: TGCGCCAGCAGCTTGGTAGCGGGAGGTTCCTACAATGAGCAGTTCTTC; cdr3_aa: CASSLVAGGSYNEQFF
v_call: TRBV7-9; j_call: TRBJ2-7; clone_size: NA; d_call: TRBD2; cdr3_nt: TGTGCCAGCAGCTTATACAAGCGGGAGTGGTACGAGCAGTACTTC; cdr3_aa: CASSLYKREWYEQYF
v_call: TRBV21-1; j_call: TRBJ1-2; clone_size: NA; d_call: NA; cdr3_nt: TGTGCCCGCTCAGGACTGACCCTTAACTATGGCTACACCTTC; cdr3_aa: CARSGLTLNYGYTF
v_call: TRBV28; j_call: TRBJ2-1; clone_size: few; d_call: TRBD2; cdr3_nt: TGTGCCACCAAGCGGGAGGTAGGGAATGAGCAGTTCTTC; cdr3_aa: CATKREVGNEQFF
v_call: TRBV7-2; j_call: TRBJ2-7; clone_size: NA; d_call: NA; cdr3_nt: TGTGCCAGCAGCTCCCTCCCTCGCTACGAGCAGTACTTC; cdr3_aa: CASSSLPRYEQYF
v_call: TRBV5-1; j_call: TRBJ2-2; clone_size: NA; d_call: NA; cdr3_nt: TGCGCCAGCAGCTTGGAACAGGGAACCGGGGAGCTGTTTTTT; cdr3_aa: CASSLEQGTGELFF
v_call: TRBV19; j_call: TRBJ1-1; clone_size: NA; d_call: TRBD1; cdr3_nt: TGTGCCAGTAGCCAGGACAGGGGAACTGAAGCTTTCTTT; cdr3_aa: CASSQDRGTEAFF
v_call: TRBV13; j_call: TRBJ2-7; clone_size: NA; d_call: NA; cdr3_nt: TGTGCCAGCAGCTTAGTGGTTAGCGGTTCCTACGAGCAGTACTTC; cdr3_aa: CASSLVVSGSYEQYF
v_call: TRBV13; j_call: TRBJ1-1; clone_size: NA; d_call: NA; cdr3_nt: TGTGCCAGCAGCAAAAATGCGGGGGTTACTGAAGCTTTCTTT; cdr3_aa: CASSKNAGVTEAFF
v_call: TRBV7-2; j_call: TRBJ2-3; clone_size: NA; d_call: NA; cdr3_nt: TGTGCCAGCAGCACCGTTTTCAGCGACCCAGATACGCAGTATTTT; cdr3_aa: CASSTVFSDPDTQYF
v_call: TRBV5-1; j_call: TRBJ2-1; clone_size: once; d_call: NA; cdr3_nt: TGCGCCAGCAGCTCCGGGAACTACAATGAGCAGTTCTTC; cdr3_aa: CASSSGNYNEQFF
v_call: TRBV6-5; j_call: TRBJ2-7; clone_size: once; d_call: NA; cdr3_nt: TGTGCCAGCAGAAGTTGGGACTTAACCTACGAGCAGTACTTC; cdr3_aa: CASRSWDLTYEQYF
v_call: TRBV9; j_call: TRBJ2-5; clone_size: NA; d_call: NA; cdr3_nt: TGTGCCAGCAGCGCCCAGGGCCGACAGACCCAGTACTTC; cdr3_aa: CASSAQGRQTQYF
v_call: TRBV11-2; j_call: TRBJ1-4; clone_size: NA; d_call: NA; cdr3_nt: TGTGCCAGCAGCTTAGATCTAGCGGGTGTGGGCGAAAAACTGTTTTTT; cdr3_aa: CASSLDLAGVGEKLFF
v_call: TRBV4-3; j_call: TRBJ2-1; clone_size: NA; d_call: TRBD2; cdr3_nt: TGCGCCAGCAGCCAAAACCCCCTAGCGGGGGGGCCTAATGAGCAGTTCTTC; cdr3_aa: CASSQNPLAGGPNEQFF
v_call: TRBV19; j_call: TRBJ1-2; clone_size: NA; d_call: TRBD1; cdr3_nt: TGTGCCAGTAGTTCAGGGGGCAGGGCTGGCTACACCTTC; cdr3_aa: CASSSGGRAGYTF
v_call: TRBV19; j_call: TRBJ1-2; clone_size: NA; d_call: NA; cdr3_nt: TGTGCCAGTAGTATAGTCCCAGACAGCCCCTATGGCTACACCTTC; cdr3_aa: CASSIVPDSPYGYTF
v_call: TRBV19; j_call: TRBJ1-1; clone_size: NA; d_call: TRBD1; cdr3_nt: TGTGCCAGTAGGACCGGACAGGGGGGTACTGAAGCTTTCTTT; cdr3_aa: CASRTGQGGTEAFF
v_call: TRBV4-3; j_call: TRBJ1-2; clone_size: NA; d_call: TRBD1; cdr3_nt: TGCGCCAGCAGCCAAGGGAAGACAGGGTATGACTATGGCTACACCTTC; cdr3_aa: CASSQGKTGYDYGYTF
v_call: TRBV11-2; j_call: TRBJ1-1; clone_size: NA; d_call: NA; cdr3_nt: TGTGCCAGCAGCTTTGCAGGGGTAAAGAACACTGAAGCTTTCTTT; cdr3_aa: CASSFAGVKNTEAFF
v_call: TRBV7-9; j_call: TRBJ2-7; clone_size: NA; d_call: NA; cdr3_nt: TGTGCCAGCAGCTCCTCGGGGGCGGGGGGACAGAGACACTCCTACGAGCAGTACTTC; cdr3_aa: CASSSSGAGGQRHSYEQYF
v_call: TRBV7-9; j_call: TRBJ2-5; clone_size: NA; d_call: TRBD1; cdr3_nt: TGTGCCAGCAGCTGGGGACAGACGGTTGGAGAGACCCAGTACTTC; cdr3_aa: CASSWGQTVGETQYF